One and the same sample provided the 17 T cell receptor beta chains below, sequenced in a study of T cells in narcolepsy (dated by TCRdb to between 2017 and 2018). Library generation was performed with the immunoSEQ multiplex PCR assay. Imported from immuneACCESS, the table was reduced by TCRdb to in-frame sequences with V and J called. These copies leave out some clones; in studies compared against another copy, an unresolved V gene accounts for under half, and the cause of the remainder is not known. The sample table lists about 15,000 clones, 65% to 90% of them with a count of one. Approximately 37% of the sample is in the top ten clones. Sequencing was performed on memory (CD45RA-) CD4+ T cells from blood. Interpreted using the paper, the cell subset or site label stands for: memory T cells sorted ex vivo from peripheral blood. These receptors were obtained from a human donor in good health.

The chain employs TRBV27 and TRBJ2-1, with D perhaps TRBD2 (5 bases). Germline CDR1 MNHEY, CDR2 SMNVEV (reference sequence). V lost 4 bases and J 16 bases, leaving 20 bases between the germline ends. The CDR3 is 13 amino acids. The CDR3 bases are TGTGCCAGCAGTTCGCTCGGGCGGCCCGGACTTTTCTTC. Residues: CASSSLGRPGLFF.

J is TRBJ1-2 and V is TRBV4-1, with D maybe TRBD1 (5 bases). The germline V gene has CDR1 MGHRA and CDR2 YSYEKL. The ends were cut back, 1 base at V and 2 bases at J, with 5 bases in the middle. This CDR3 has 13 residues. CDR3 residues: CASSQGQNYGYTF. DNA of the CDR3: TGCGCCAGCAGCCAAGGACAGAACTATGGCTACACCTTC.

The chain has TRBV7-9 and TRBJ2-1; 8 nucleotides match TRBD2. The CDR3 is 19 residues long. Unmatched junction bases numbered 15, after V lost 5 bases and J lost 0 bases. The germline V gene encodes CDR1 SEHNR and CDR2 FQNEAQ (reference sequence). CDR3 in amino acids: CASSPLRAGGLSSYNEQFF. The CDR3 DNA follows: TGTGCCAGCAGCCCCTTGAGGGCGGGGGGCCTCAGCTCCTACAATGAGCAGTTCTTC.

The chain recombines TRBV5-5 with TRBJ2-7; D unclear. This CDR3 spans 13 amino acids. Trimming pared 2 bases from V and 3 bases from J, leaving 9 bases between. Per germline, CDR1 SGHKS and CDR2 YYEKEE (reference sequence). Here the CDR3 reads CASSFKWGYEQYF. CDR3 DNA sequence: TGTGCCAGCAGCTTTAAGTGGGGCTACGAGCAGTACTTC. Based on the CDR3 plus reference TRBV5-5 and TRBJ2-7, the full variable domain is DAGVTQSPTHLIKTRGQQVTLRCSPISGHKSVSWYQQVLGQGPQFIFQYYEKEERGRGNFPDRFSARQFPNYSSELNVNALLLGDSALYLCASSFKWGYEQYFGPGTRLTVT.

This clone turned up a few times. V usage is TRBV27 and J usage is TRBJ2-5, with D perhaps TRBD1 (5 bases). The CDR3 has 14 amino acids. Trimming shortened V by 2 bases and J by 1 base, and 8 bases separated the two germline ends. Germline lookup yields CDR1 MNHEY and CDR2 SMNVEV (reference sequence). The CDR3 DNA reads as TGTGCCAGCAGTTTAAGACAGACCCAAGAGACCCAGTACTTC. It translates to CASSLRQTQETQYF.

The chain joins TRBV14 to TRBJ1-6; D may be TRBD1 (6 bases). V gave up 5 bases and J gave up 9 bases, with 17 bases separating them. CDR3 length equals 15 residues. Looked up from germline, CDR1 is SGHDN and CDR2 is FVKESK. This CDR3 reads CASSGRDTGGSPLHF. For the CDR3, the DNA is TGTGCCAGCAGCGGGCGGGACACCGGCGGTTCACCCCTCCACTTT. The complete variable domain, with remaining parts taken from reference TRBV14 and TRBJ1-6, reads EAGVTQFPSHSVIEKGQTVTLRCDPISGHDNLYWYRRVMGKEIKFLLHFVKESKQDESGMPNNRFLAERTGGTYSTLKVQPAELEDSGVYFCASSGRDTGGSPLHFGNGTRLTVT.

CDR3 in amino acids: CASSLLPGLNPETQYF. As DNA, the CDR3 is TGTGCCAGCAGCTTACTCCCGGGACTAAATCCCGAGACCCAGTACTTC. This sequence joins TRBV7-2 and TRBJ2-5, with TRBD2 matching over 7 bases. The CDR3 runs 16 residues. Germline CDR1 SGHTA, CDR2 FQGNSA. V shed 2 bases and J 5 bases; nucleotides not matched to a gene: 11.

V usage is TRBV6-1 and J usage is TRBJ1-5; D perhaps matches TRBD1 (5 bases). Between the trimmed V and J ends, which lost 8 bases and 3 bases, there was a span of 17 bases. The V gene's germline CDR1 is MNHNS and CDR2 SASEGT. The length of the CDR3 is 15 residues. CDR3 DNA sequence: TGTGCCAGCGGCGGGGACCGGGTCCCCAATCAGCCCCAGCATTTT. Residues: CASGGDRVPNQPQHF.

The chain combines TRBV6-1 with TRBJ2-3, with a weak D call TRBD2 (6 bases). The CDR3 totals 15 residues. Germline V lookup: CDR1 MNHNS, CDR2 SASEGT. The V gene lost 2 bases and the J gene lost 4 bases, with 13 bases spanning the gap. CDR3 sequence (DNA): TGTGCCAGCAGTGAATCCGGGGGAATGCCAGATACGCAGTATTTT. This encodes CASSESGGMPDTQYF.

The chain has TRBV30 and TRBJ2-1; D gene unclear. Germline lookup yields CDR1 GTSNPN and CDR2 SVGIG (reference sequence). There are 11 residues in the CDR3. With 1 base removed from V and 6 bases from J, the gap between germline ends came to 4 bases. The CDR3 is CAWSAINEQFF. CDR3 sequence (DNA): TGTGCCTGGAGTGCTATCAATGAGCAGTTCTTC.

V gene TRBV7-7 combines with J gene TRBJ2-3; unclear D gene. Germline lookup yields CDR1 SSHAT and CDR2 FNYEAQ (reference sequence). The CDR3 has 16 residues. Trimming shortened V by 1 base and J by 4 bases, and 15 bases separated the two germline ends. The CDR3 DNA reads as TGTGCCAGCAGCTTAGGGTTAGGCTCCTCGTCAGATACGCAGTATTTT. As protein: CASSLGLGSSSDTQYF.

The CDR3 protein is CASSGSVGTGRREKLFF. The CDR3 bases are TGTGCCAGCAGCGGTAGCGTTGGGACAGGGAGAAGGGAAAAACTGTTTTTT. The gene calls are TRBV5-6 and TRBJ1-4, with TRBD1 matching over 9 bases. The CDR3 is made up of 17 amino acids. Germline lookup yields CDR1 SGHDT and CDR2 YYEEEE. V was clipped by 4 bases and J by 8 bases; unmatched bases: 15.

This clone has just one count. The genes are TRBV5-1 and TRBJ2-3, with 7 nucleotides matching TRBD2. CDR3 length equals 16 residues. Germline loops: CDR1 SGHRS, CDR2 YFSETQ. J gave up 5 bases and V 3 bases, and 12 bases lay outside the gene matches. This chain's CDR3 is CASSYPVISGLDTQYF. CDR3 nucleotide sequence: TGCGCCAGCAGCTACCCGGTTATTAGCGGGTTAGATACGCAGTATTTT. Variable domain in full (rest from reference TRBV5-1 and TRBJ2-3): KAGVTQTPRYLIKTRGQQVTLSCSPISGHRSVSWYQQTPGQGLQFLFEYFSETQRNKGNFPGRFSGRQFSNSRSEMNVSTLELGDSALYLCASSYPVISGLDTQYFGPGTRLTVL.

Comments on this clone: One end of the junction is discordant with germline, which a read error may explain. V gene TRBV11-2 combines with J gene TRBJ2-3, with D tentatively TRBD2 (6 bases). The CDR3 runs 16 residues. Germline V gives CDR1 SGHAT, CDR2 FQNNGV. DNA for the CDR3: TGTGCCAACAGCCCACGACCTTGGGGGGGCACAGATACGCAGTATTTT. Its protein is CANSPRPWGGTDTQYF.

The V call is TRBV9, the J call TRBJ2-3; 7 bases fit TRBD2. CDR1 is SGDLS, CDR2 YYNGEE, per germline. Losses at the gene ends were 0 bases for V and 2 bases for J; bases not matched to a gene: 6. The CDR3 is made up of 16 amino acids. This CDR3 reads CASSVAAGSDTDTQYF. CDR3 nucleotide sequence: TGTGCCAGCAGCGTAGCAGCGGGATCCGACACAGATACGCAGTATTTT.

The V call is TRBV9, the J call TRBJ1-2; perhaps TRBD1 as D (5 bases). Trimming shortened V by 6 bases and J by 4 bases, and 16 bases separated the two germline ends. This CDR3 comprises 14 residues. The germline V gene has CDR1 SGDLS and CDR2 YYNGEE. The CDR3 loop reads CASTLGWGSYGYTF. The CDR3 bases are TGTGCCAGCACCCTCGGGTGGGGGTCCTATGGCTACACCTTC.

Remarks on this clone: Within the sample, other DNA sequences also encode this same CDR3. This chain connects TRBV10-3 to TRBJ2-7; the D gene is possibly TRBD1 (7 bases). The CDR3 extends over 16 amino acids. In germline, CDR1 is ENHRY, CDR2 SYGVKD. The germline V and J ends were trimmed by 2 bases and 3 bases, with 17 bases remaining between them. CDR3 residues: CAISEPGQGGLYEQYF. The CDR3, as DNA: TGTGCCATCAGTGAGCCCGGGCAGGGGGGCCTCTACGAGCAGTACTTC.